One and the same sample provided the 19 T cell receptor beta chains below, sequenced in a study of beta chain features in type 1 diabetes. Expressed TCRB transcripts were sequenced, since all the RNA that had been isolated was reverse transcribed. Profiling relied on immunoSEQ multiplex PCR, and the TCRdb table lists in-frame clones only, not all of them. The table shows about 350,000 clones, with roughly a fifth occurring only once. Sequencing was performed on naive CD4+ T cells from blood. These receptors originate from a woman aged 18-29 years in good health.

V is TRBV4-1 and J is TRBJ1-1, with TRBD1 as a possible D gene (5 bases). V lost 1 base to trimming and J lost 3 bases, with 15 bases between them. This CDR3 has 16 amino acids. CDR1 MGHRA and CDR2 YSYEKL come from the germline V gene. CDR3 coding DNA: TGCGCCAGCAGCCAAGGCCCGGGGGGGGGATACACTGAAGCTTTCTTT. It translates to CASSQGPGGGYTEAFF.

This clone was seen a handful of times. The chain links TRBV25-1 to TRBJ2-1; tentative D call: TRBD2 (6 bases). The CDR3 contains 12 residues. Germline CDR1 MGHDK, CDR2 SYGVNS. V was trimmed by 5 bases and J by 8 bases, leaving 10 bases between them. CDR3 protein: CASSSWGDEQFF. The CDR3 DNA reads TGTGCCAGCAGTTCCTGGGGGGATGAGCAGTTCTTC.

The chain combines TRBV5-1 with TRBJ1-1; D is perhaps TRBD1 (5 bases). Germline CDR1 is SGHRS and CDR2 is YFSETQ. Trimming stripped 0 bases from V and 5 bases from J, with 8 bases between. This CDR3 comprises 13 residues. The CDR3 coding sequence is TGCGCCAGCAGCTTGGAGGGGCGAACTGAAGCTTTCTTT. It is translated as CASSLEGRTEAFF.

This chain connects TRBV30 to TRBJ1-2, with D possibly being TRBD1 (5 bases). This CDR3 is 13 amino acids long. Trimming removed 3 bases from V and 4 bases from J, with 12 bases in between. Germline-derived CDR1 and CDR2 are GTSNPN and SVGIG (reference sequence). In DNA, the CDR3 is TGTGCCTGGAGATGGGGGGTAGTCTATGGCTACACCTTC. Its translation: CAWRWGVVYGYTF.

This clone turned up a few times. The rearrangement uses TRBV4-1 and TRBJ1-1, with unresolved D. Trimming removed 3 bases at V and 10 bases at J, with 18 bases between. CDR1 and CDR2 from the germline V gene are MGHRA and YSYEKL. The CDR3 runs 14 residues. The CDR3 nucleotides are TGCGCCAGCAGCCATCCGGAGGCGAGGTTGGGAGCTTTCTTT. It is translated as CASSHPEARLGAFF.

This sequence joins TRBV27 and TRBJ2-7; maybe TRBD2 (5 bases). Germline-derived CDR1 and CDR2 are MNHEY and SMNVEV (reference sequence). Trimming pared 2 bases from V and 2 bases from J, leaving 10 bases between. The length of the CDR3 is 14 residues. The CDR3: CASSLASRAYEQYF. The CDR3 DNA reads as TGTGCCAGCAGTTTAGCTAGCAGAGCCTACGAGCAGTACTTC.

J is TRBJ2-2 and V is TRBV19; TRBD2 matches at 8 bases. V dropped 4 bases and J dropped 0; count of bases not matched to a gene: 7. The CDR3 has 17 residues. Per the germline V gene, CDR1 is LNHDA and CDR2 is SQIVND (reference sequence). The CDR3 region is CASSTPTSGTNTGELFF. Written as DNA, the CDR3 is TGTGCCAGTAGTACCCCTACTAGCGGAACGAACACCGGGGAGCTGTTTTTT.

The V and J genes are TRBV6-1 and TRBJ2-6; TRBD1 is a possible D gene (6 bases). V lost 6 bases and J lost 0, with 12 bases in between. CDR1 and CDR2 from the germline V gene are MNHNS and SASEGT. This CDR3 region has 16 residues. As DNA, the CDR3 is TGTGCCAGCAGCGAACAGGGCGTCTCTGGGGCCAACGTCCTGACTTTC. Protein product: CASSEQGVSGANVLTF.

This clone was observed a few times. The chain couples TRBV5-1 to TRBJ2-3; 8 bases are a match to TRBD2. The CDR3 has 13 residues. V lost 4 bases and J lost 12; bases outside the gene matches: 10. Germline V lookup: CDR1 SGHRS, CDR2 YFSETQ. CDR3 DNA: TGCGCCAGCAGCATAAATTCGGGACTAGGCCAGTATTTT. Its translation is CASSINSGLGQYF.

This clone came up a few times. The V and J genes are TRBV6-5 and TRBJ2-7; 8 bases fit TRBD1. The CDR3 totals 12 residues. Germline assignment: CDR1 MNHEY and CDR2 SVGAGI. V trimming: 7 bases; J trimming: 7 bases; junction bases outside the gene matches: 6. CDR3 in DNA: TGTGCCAGCAACGGACAGGGTAGGGAGCAGTACTTC. It encodes CASNGQGREQYF.

This clone was recorded a few times. The chain joins TRBV6-1 to TRBJ2-3; tentative D call: TRBD1 (5 bases). The CDR3 consists of 13 residues. The V and J ends lost 5 bases and 1 base respectively, with 7 bases between them. Germline V gene sequence: CDR1 MNHNS, CDR2 SASEGT. The CDR3 DNA is TGTGCCAGCAGTTTGACAGGCACAGATACGCAGTATTTT. Its translation is CASSLTGTDTQYF.

Here the CDR3 DNA reads TGTGCCAGCAGATCACAGGGGGGCCAAGAGACCCAGTACTTC. This translates into CASRSQGGQETQYF. The genes are TRBV6-5 and TRBJ2-5, with 8 bases fitting TRBD1. The CDR3 contains 14 residues. Germline V gene sequence: CDR1 MNHEY, CDR2 SVGAGI. With V trimmed by 6 bases and J by 1 base, 4 bases remained unmatched.

The sample holds a few counts of this clone. V usage is TRBV29-1 and J usage is TRBJ2-2; 12 positions agree with TRBD2. Unmatched junction bases numbered 6, after V lost 7 bases and J lost 6 bases. The CDR3 spans 14 residues. Germline values: CDR1 SQVTM, CDR2 ANQGSEA. This CDR3 reads CSGASGRGPGELFF. In DNA form, the CDR3 reads TGCAGCGGTGCTAGCGGGAGGGGTCCCGGGGAGCTGTTTTTT.

This clone was seen more than once but under ten times. This chain uses TRBV18 with TRBJ1-5; 9 nucleotides align to TRBD1. V lost 6 bases and J lost 4; bases outside the gene matches: 1. The CDR3 sequence is 13 residues long. Germline assignment: CDR1 KGHSH and CDR2 LQKENI. CDR3 sequence (DNA): TGTGCCAGCTCTGGACAGGGGAATCAGCCCCAGCATTTT. Translating it yields CASSGQGNQPQHF.

This clone has only a few counts. The genes are TRBV27 and TRBJ1-5, with D perhaps matching TRBD1 (5 bases). V lost 2 bases to trimming and J lost 6 bases, with 11 bases between them. Germline V CDR1 and CDR2: MNHEY, SMNVEV (reference sequence). The CDR3 spans 14 residues. This CDR3 is CASSLTGGGQPQHF. The CDR3 nucleotides are TGTGCCAGCAGTTTAACCGGGGGAGGTCAGCCCCAGCATTTT.

The sample holds a few counts of this clone. CDR3: CASSEYSGAATEAFF. CDR3 in DNA: TGTGCCAGCAGTGAATATTCAGGGGCGGCCACTGAAGCTTTCTTT. V is TRBV25-1 and J is TRBJ1-1; TRBD1 might be the D (6 bases). CDR3 size: 15 residues. Germline V CDR1 and CDR2: MGHDK, SYGVNS. With 0 bases removed from V and 4 bases from J, the gap between germline ends came to 12 bases.

J is TRBJ1-5 and V is TRBV6-6; no clear D. The germline V and J ends were trimmed by 2 bases and 5 bases, with 13 bases remaining between them. The CDR3 runs 15 residues. CDR1 MNHNY and CDR2 SVGAGI come from the germline V gene (reference sequence). The CDR3 DNA is TGTGCCAGCAGTTACCAGGCAGGAGGGTATCAGCCCCAGCATTTT. Translating it yields CASSYQAGGYQPQHF.

This chain connects TRBV7-9 to TRBJ2-3; 8 bases fit TRBD2. The germline CDR1 and CDR2 sequences are SEHNR and FQNEAQ (reference sequence). The trim removed 4 bases at V and 1 base at J, leaving 10 bases unmatched. The CDR3 consists of 17 residues. CDR3 residues: CASSSPGTSLRTDTQYF. Here the CDR3 DNA reads TGTGCCAGCAGCTCCCCCGGGACTAGTCTTCGCACAGATACGCAGTATTTT.

The CDR3 is CASSLTGTGELFF. CDR3 nucleotide sequence: TGTGCCAGCAGCCTTACAGGGACCGGGGAGCTGTTTTTT. V gene TRBV11-3 combines with J gene TRBJ2-2; a weak D match, TRBD1 (6 bases). With 5 bases removed from V and 5 bases from J, the gap between germline ends came to 9 bases. The length of the CDR3 is 13 residues. The germline V gene encodes CDR1 SGHNT and CDR2 YENEEA.